This T cell receptor (beta chain) derives from a study of shared clonotypes between healthy human individuals. Germline V gives CDR1 SGHVS, CDR2 FQNEAQ. The CDR3 is 16 residues long. Concerning this clone itself: Likely a read error: the CDR3 ends without its conserved phenylalanine or tryptophan.

TCRdb's copy holds only in-frame clones and misses some; the assay was immunoSEQ multiplex PCR. Here the sample spans over a million clones, about four fifths being singletons. The receptor was isolated from a man aged 18 to 29 in good health. Some clones in this sample may be carry-over from other donors' samples. The specimen sequenced was memory CD4+ T cells from PBMCs. Specified subset: CD45RA-negative fraction. The chain employs TRBV7-8 and TRBJ2-2; 9 nucleotides agree with TRBD1. The CDR3 nucleotides read TGTGCCAGCATCGAGGGACAGGGAACGAGCACCGGGGGGCTGTTTTCT. Its translation: CASIEGQGTSTGGLFS.